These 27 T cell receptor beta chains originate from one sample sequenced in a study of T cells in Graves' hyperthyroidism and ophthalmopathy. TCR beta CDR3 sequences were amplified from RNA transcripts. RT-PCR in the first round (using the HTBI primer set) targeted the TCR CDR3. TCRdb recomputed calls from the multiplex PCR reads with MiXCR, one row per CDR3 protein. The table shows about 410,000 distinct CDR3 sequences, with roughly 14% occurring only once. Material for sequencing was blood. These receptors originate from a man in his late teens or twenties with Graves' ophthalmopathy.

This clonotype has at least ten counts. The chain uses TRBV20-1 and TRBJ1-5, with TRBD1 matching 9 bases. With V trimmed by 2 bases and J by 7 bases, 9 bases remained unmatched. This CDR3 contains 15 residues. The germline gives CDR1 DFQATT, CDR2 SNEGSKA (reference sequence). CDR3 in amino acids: CSARNPGQGGQPQHF. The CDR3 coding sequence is TGCAGTGCTAGAAACCCGGGACAGGGAGGACAGCCCCAGCATTTT.

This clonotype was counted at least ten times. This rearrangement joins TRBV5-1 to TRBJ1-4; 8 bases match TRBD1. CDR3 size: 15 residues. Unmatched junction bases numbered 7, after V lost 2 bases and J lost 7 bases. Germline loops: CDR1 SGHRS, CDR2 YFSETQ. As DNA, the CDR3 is TGCGCCAGCAGCTTATACAGGGGGTCGAGTGAAAAACTGTTTTTT. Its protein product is CASSLYRGSSEKLFF.

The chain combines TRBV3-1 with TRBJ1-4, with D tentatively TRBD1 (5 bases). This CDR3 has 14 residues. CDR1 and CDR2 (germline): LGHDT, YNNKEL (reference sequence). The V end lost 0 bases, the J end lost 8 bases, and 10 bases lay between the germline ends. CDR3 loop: CASSQDGGGEKLFF. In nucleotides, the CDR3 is TGTGCCAGCAGCCAAGATGGGGGAGGCGAAAAACTGTTTTTT.

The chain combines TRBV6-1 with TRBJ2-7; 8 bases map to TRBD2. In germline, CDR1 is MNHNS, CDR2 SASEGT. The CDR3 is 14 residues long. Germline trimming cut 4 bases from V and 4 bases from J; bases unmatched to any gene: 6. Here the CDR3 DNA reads TGTGCCAGCAGTGTCGCGGGAGGAACATACGAGCAGTACTTC. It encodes CASSVAGGTYEQYF.

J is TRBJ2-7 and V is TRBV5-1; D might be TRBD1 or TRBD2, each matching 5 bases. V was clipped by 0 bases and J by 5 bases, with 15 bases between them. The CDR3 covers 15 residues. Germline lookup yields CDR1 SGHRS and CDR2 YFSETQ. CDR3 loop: CASSLGQRVRDEQYF. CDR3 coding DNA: TGCGCCAGCAGCTTGGGACAGAGGGTGCGCGACGAGCAGTACTTC.

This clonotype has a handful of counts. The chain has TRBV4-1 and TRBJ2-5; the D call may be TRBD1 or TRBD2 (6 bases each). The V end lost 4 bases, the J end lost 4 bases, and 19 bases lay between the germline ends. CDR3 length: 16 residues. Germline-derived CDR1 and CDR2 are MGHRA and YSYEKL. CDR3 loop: CASSLIGGGASETQYF. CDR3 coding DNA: TGCGCCAGCAGCCTCATTGGGGGCGGGGCTTCAGAGACCCAGTACTTC.

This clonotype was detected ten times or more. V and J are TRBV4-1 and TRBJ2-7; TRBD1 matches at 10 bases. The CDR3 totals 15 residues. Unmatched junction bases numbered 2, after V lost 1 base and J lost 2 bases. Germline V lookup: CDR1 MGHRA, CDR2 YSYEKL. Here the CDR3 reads CASSQAGTGAYEQYF. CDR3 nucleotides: TGCGCCAGCAGCCAAGCCGGGACAGGGGCCTACGAGCAGTACTTC.

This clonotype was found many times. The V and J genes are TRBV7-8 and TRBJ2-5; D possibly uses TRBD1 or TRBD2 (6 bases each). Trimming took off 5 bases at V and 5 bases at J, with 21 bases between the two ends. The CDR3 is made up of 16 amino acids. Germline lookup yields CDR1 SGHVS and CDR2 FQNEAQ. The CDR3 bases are TGTGCCAGCAGCCCAAGGCGAGGGGGGCAGTTGGAGACCCAGTACTTC. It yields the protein CASSPRRGGQLETQYF.

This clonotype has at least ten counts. The CDR3 protein is CASSTQGREANVLTF. CDR3 sequence (DNA): TGTGCCAGCAGCACTCAGGGCAGGGAGGCCAACGTCCTGACTTTC. The chain is built from TRBV7-9 and TRBJ2-6; D possibly corresponds to TRBD1 (5 bases). Trimming removed 5 bases from V and 6 bases from J, with 14 bases in between. Germline-derived CDR1 and CDR2 are SEHNR and FQNEAQ (reference sequence). The CDR3 has 15 amino acids.

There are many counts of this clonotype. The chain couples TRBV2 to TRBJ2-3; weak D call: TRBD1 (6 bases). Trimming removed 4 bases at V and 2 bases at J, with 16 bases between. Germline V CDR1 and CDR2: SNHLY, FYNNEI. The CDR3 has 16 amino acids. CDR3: CASSADRLAYTDTQYF. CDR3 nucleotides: TGTGCCAGCAGTGCCGACAGGCTGGCTTACACAGATACGCAGTATTTT.

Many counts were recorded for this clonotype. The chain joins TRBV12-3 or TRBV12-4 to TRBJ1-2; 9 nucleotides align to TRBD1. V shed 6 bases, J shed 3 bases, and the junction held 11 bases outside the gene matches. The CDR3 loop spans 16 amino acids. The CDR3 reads CASSPLRQGVYYGYTF. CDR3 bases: TGTGCCAGCAGCCCACTTAGACAGGGGGTATACTATGGCTACACCTTC.

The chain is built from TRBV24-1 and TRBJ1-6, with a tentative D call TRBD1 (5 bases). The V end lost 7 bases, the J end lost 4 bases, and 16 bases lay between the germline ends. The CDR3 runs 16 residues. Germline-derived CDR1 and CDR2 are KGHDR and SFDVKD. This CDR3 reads CATRGVLGEYNSPLHF. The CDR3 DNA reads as TGTGCCACCAGGGGGGTTCTGGGGGAATATAATTCACCCCTCCACTTT.

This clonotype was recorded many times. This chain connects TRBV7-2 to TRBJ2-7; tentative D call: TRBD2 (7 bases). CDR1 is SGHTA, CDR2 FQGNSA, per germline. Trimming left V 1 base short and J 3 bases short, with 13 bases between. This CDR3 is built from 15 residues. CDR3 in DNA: TGTGCCAGCAGCTTAGAACCGGGGGGCCGCTACGAGCAGTACTTC. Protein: CASSLEPGGRYEQYF. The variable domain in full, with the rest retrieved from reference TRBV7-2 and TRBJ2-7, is GAGVSQSPSNKVTEKGKDVELRCDPISGHTALYWYRQSLGQGLEFLIYFQGNSAPDKSGLPSDRFSAERTGGSVSTLTIQRTQQEDSAVYLCASSLEPGGRYEQYFGPGTRLTVT.

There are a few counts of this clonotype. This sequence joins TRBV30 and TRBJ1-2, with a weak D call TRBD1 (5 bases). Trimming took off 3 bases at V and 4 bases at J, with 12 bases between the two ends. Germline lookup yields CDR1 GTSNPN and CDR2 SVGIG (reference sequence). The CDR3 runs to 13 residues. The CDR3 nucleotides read TGTGCCTGGAGCGTGGGGCAGTTCTATGGCTACACCTTC. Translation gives CAWSVGQFYGYTF.

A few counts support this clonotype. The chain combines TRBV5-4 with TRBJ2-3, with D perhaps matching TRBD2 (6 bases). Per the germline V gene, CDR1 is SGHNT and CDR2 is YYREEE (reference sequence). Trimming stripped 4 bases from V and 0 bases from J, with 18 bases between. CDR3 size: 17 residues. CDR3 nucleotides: TGTGCCAGCAGCCCGTACGGTGCGGGAACTAGCACAGATACGCAGTATTTT. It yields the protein CASSPYGAGTSTDTQYF.

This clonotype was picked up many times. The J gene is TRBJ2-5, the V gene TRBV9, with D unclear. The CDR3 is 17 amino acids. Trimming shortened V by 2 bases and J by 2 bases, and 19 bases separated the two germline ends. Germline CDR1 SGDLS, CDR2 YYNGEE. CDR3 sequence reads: CASSVSGLDVTQETQYF. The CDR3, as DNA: TGTGCCAGCAGCGTTAGTGGGTTGGATGTGACTCAAGAGACCCAGTACTTC. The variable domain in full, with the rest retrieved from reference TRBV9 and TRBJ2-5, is DSGVTQTPKHLITATGQRVTLRCSPRSGDLSVYWYQQSLDQGLQFLIQYYNGEERAKGNILERFSAQQFPDLHSELNLSSLELGDSALYFCASSVSGLDVTQETQYFGPGTRLLVL.

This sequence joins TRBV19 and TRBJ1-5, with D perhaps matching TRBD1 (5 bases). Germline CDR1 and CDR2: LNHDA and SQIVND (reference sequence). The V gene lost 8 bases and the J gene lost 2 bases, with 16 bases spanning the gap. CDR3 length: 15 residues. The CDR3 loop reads CASRPGTAGNQPQHF. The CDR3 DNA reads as TGTGCCAGTCGACCCGGGACCGCCGGCAATCAGCCCCAGCATTTT.

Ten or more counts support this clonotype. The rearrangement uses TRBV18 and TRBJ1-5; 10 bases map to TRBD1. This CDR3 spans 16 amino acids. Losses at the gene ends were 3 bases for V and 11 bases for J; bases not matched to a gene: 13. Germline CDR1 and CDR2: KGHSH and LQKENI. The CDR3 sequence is CASSPNQGQGSSSQHF. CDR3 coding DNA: TGTGCCAGCTCACCGAACCAGGGACAGGGGTCGTCGTCCCAGCATTTT. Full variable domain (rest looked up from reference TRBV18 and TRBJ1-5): NAGVMQNPRHLVRRRGQEARLRCSPMKGHSHVYWYRQLPEEGLKFMVYLQKENIIDESGMPKERFSAEFPKEGPSILRIQQVVRGDSAAYFCASSPNQGQGSSSQHFGDGTRLSIL.

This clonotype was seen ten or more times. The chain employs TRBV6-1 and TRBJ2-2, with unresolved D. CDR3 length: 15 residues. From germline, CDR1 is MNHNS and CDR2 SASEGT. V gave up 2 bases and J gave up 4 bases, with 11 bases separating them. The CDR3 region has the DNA TGTGCCAGCAGTGAACAACTTGGAGTCACCGGGGAGCTGTTTTTT. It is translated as CASSEQLGVTGELFF.

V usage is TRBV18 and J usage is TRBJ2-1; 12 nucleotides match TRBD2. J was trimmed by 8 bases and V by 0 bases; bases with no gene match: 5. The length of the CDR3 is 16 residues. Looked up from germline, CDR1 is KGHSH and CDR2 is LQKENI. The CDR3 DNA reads TGTGCCAGCTCACCACCTGGGACTAGCGGGTTCCATGAGCAGTTCTTC. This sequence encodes CASSPPGTSGFHEQFF.

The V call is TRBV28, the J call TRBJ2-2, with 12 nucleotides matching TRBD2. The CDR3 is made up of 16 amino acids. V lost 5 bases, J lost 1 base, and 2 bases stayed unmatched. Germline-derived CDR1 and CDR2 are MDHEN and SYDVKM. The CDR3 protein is CASSMGLAGNTGELFF. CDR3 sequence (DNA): TGTGCCAGCAGTATGGGACTAGCGGGGAACACCGGGGAGCTGTTTTTT. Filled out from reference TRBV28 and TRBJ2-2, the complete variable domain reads DVKVTQSSRYLVKRTGEKVFLECVQDMDHENMFWYRQDPGLGLRLIYFSYDVKMKEKGDIPEGYSVSREKKERFSLILESASTNQTSMYLCASSMGLAGNTGELFFGEGSRLTVL.

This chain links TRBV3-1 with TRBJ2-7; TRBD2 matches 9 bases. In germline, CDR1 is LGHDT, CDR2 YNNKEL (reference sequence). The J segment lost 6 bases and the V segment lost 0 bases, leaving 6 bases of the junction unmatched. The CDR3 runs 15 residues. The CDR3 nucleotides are TGTGCCAGCAGCCAAGAAGGGGCGGGGGGGCGCGAGCAGTACTTC. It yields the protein CASSQEGAGGREQYF.

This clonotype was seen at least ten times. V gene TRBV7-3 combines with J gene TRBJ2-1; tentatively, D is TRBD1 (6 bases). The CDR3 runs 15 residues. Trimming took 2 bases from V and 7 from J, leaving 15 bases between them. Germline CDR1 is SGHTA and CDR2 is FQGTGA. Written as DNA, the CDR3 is TGTGCCAGCAGCTTACAGGGGCGTCTTATAAATGAGCAGTTCTTC. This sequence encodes CASSLQGRLINEQFF.

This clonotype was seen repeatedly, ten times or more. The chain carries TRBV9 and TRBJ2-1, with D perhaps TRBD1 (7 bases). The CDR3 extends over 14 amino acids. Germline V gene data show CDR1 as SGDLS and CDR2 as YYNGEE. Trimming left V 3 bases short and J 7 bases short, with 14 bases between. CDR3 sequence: CASSGGQRVNEQFF. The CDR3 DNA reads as TGTGCCAGCAGCGGGGGACAGCGGGTAAATGAGCAGTTCTTC.

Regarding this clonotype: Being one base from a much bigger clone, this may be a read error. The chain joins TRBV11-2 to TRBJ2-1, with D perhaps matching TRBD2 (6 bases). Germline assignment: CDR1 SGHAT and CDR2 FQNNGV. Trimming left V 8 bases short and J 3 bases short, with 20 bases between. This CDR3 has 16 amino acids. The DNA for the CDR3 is TGTGCCAGCGGCCCAGACGGGACTTCTAGCTACAATGAGCAGTTCTTC. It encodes CASGPDGTSSYNEQFF.

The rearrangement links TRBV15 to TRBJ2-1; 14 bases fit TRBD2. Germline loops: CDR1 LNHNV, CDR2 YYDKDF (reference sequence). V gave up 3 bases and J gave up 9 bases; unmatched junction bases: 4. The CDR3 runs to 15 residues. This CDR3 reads CATSREGLAGAEQFF. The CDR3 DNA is TGTGCCACCAGCAGGGAGGGACTAGCGGGAGCTGAGCAGTTCTTC.

The CDR3 DNA is TGCAGCGCATCCACCGGGACAGGGGCCTACAATGAGCAGTTCTTC. Its protein product is CSASTGTGAYNEQFF. V is TRBV29-1 and J is TRBJ2-1, with 10 bases identical to TRBD1. The V segment lost 7 bases and the J segment 2 bases; nucleotides outside the gene matches: 8. The CDR3 has 15 amino acids. Germline V gene lookup returns CDR1 SQVTM and CDR2 ANQGSEA.